This TCR beta chain was sequenced for a study of blood T cell repertoires in COVID-19. Study-level information: Researchers got acute and convalescent COVID-19 samples from the United States, Italy and Spain.

Sequencing was performed with immunoSEQ multiplex PCR; in TCRdb, only in-frame clones are kept and a portion is missing. The table has roughly 89,000 clones, roughly 80% seen once. With 0 bases removed from V and 0 bases from J, the gap between germline ends came to 11 bases. This CDR3 contains 16 residues. Germline CDR1 reads LGHNA; CDR2 reads YNFKEQ. Sequenced input: peripheral blood. This chain connects TRBV4-2 to TRBJ1-2; the D is unclear. This TCR came from a woman aged 70 to 79 with acute or convalescent COVID-19. The CDR3 DNA reads as TGTGCCAGCAGCCAAGAGGAGGCACGAGCTAACTATGGCTACACCTTC. This encodes CASSQEEARANYGYTF.